The 30 T cell receptor beta chains given below trace back to one sample, sequenced in a study of blood T cell repertoires in COVID-19. Sequencing was performed with immunoSEQ multiplex PCR; in TCRdb, only in-frame clones are kept and a portion is missing. The sample consists of 250,000 to 350,000 clones, roughly 88% of them appearing once. The specimen was peripheral blood. Receptors were obtained from a human donor with COVID-19, enrolled during active disease. The donor label of this sample is uncertain.

The chain uses TRBV9 and TRBJ1-3, with TRBD1 as a possible D gene (5 bases). The germline gives CDR1 SGDLS, CDR2 YYNGEE. V was shortened by 0 bases and J by 8 bases, with 9 bases between the two germline ends. The CDR3 runs 13 residues. The CDR3 loop is CASSVGGGYTIYF. CDR3 sequence (DNA): TGTGCCAGCAGCGTAGGCGGGGGATACACCATATATTTT.

This clone appeared a single time. The CDR3 loop reads CASSLGDRSNYGYTF. In nucleotides, the CDR3 is TGTGCCAGCAGCTTGGGGGACAGGTCGAACTATGGCTACACCTTC. The J gene is TRBJ1-2, the V gene TRBV5-6; 8 positions match TRBD1. This CDR3 comprises 15 residues. J lost 2 bases, V lost 0 bases, and 3 bases had no gene match. The germline V gene has CDR1 SGHDT and CDR2 YYEEEE. Variable domain in full (rest from reference TRBV5-6 and TRBJ1-2): DAGVTQSPTHLIKTRGQQVTLRCSPKSGHDTVSWYQQALGQGPQFIFQYYEEEERQRGNFPDRFSGHQFPNYSSELNVNALLLGDSALYLCASSLGDRSNYGYTFGSGTRLTVV.

The V call is TRBV15, the J call TRBJ1-2; D gene unclear. Per the germline V gene, CDR1 is LNHNV and CDR2 is YYDKDF (reference sequence). The V and J ends lost 0 bases and 4 bases respectively, with 12 bases between them. The CDR3 has 15 amino acids. CDR3 protein: CATSRDLPGGYGYTF. CDR3 coding DNA: TGTGCCACCAGCAGAGATTTACCGGGAGGCTATGGCTACACCTTC.

This chain links TRBV20-1 with TRBJ2-4; D remains ambiguous. V shed 2 bases and J shed 7 bases, with 6 bases lying between them. This CDR3 is 11 amino acids long. Germline V gene sequence: CDR1 DFQATT, CDR2 SNEGSKA (reference sequence). CDR3 in DNA: TGCAGTGCTAGAATCGGGAACATTCAGTACTTC. It codes for CSARIGNIQYF.

The V gene is TRBV6-4, the J gene TRBJ2-3, with 8 bases identical to TRBD2. CDR1 and CDR2 from the germline V gene are MRHNA and SNTAGT. This CDR3 has 16 amino acids. V shed 0 bases and J 2 bases; nucleotides not matched to a gene: 4. The CDR3 sequence is CASSDSAGGTTDTQYF. CDR3 in DNA: TGTGCCAGCAGTGACTCTGCGGGAGGAACCACAGATACGCAGTATTTT.

The chain links TRBV28 to TRBJ1-4; TRBD1 aligns across 9 bases. Germline V CDR1 and CDR2: MDHEN, SYDVKM. The trim removed 5 bases at V and 5 bases at J, leaving 3 bases unmatched. The CDR3 consists of 14 residues. The CDR3, as DNA: TGTGCCAGCAGTCAACAGGGGGCGAATGAAAAACTGTTTTTT. Amino acid sequence: CASSQQGANEKLFF. Filled out from reference TRBV28 and TRBJ1-4, the complete variable domain reads DVKVTQSSRYLVKRTGEKVFLECVQDMDHENMFWYRQDPGLGLRLIYFSYDVKMKEKGDIPEGYSVSREKKERFSLILESASTNQTSMYLCASSQQGANEKLFFGSGTQLSVL.

The chain links TRBV6-6 to TRBJ2-7; D unclear. This CDR3 region has 15 residues. The germline V gene encodes CDR1 MNHNY and CDR2 SVGAGI (reference sequence). Trimming took 5 bases from V and 2 from J, leaving 16 bases between them. This CDR3 is CASSNTRGSTYEQYF. The CDR3 nucleotides read TGTGCCAGCAGTAATACCCGCGGCAGCACCTACGAGCAGTACTTC.

The V call is TRBV28, the J call TRBJ1-1, with D unresolved. V dropped 5 bases and J dropped 4 bases, with 17 bases sitting between them. Germline CDR1 MDHEN, CDR2 SYDVKM. The CDR3 has 15 amino acids. The CDR3 spells CASSPYQKEGTEAFF. In DNA, the CDR3 is TGTGCCAGCAGTCCATACCAGAAGGAGGGCACTGAAGCTTTCTTT.

This sequence joins TRBV10-3 and TRBJ2-1; 12 nucleotides align to TRBD1. The CDR3 runs to 17 residues. Germline CDR1 is ENHRY and CDR2 is SYGVKD. V lost 3 bases, J lost 7 bases, and 10 bases stayed unmatched. This CDR3 reads CAISDSMGQGARNEQFF. The CDR3 coding sequence is TGTGCCATCAGTGACTCGATGGGACAGGGGGCTAGAAATGAGCAGTTCTTC.

V and J are TRBV29-1 and TRBJ1-4; 11 nucleotides align to TRBD1. CDR3 size: 13 residues. V lost 7 bases and J lost 5; bases outside the gene matches: 3. The germline V gene encodes CDR1 SQVTM and CDR2 ANQGSEA. The CDR3 sequence is CSGGTGGNEKLFF. CDR3 bases: TGCAGCGGGGGGACAGGGGGAAATGAAAAACTGTTTTTT.

V usage is TRBV28 and J usage is TRBJ1-2; D is possibly TRBD1 (6 bases). Germline V gene lookup returns CDR1 MDHEN and CDR2 SYDVKM. CDR3 length: 14 amino acids. The ends were cut back, 6 bases at V and 4 bases at J, with 15 bases in the middle. CDR3: CASSSQGFGYGYTF. The CDR3 coding sequence is TGTGCCAGCAGCTCCCAGGGGTTTGGCTATGGCTACACCTTC.

Concerning this clone itself: The same CDR3 can be traced to other DNA sequences in this sample. The chain carries TRBV5-1 and TRBJ2-2, with 7 bases fitting TRBD1. This CDR3 is built from 15 residues. The V segment lost 0 bases and the J segment 6 bases; nucleotides outside the gene matches: 5. CDR1 is SGHRS and CDR2 is YFSETQ in the germline V gene. CDR3 protein: CASSLGTGVSGELFF. CDR3 DNA sequence: TGCGCCAGCAGCTTGGGGACAGGAGTATCCGGGGAGCTGTTTTTT. Based on the CDR3 plus reference TRBV5-1 and TRBJ2-2, the full variable domain is KAGVTQTPRYLIKTRGQQVTLSCSPISGHRSVSWYQQTPGQGLQFLFEYFSETQRNKGNFPGRFSGRQFSNSRSEMNVSTLELGDSALYLCASSLGTGVSGELFFGEGSRLTVL.

The chain recombines TRBV6-2 or TRBV6-3 with TRBJ1-1; no firm D call. The V and J ends lost 0 bases and 14 bases respectively, with 13 bases between them. Germline V gene lookup returns CDR1 MNHEY and CDR2 SVGEGT. The CDR3 loop spans 12 amino acids. The CDR3 nucleotides read TGTGCCAGCAGTTACTCCAGAGCGGAATGGTTCTTT. This gives the protein CASSYSRAEWFF.

The V call is TRBV5-6, the J call TRBJ1-1, with no clear D. CDR1 SGHDT and CDR2 YYEEEE come from the germline V gene. Deletions cut 4 bases from V and 4 bases from J, with 17 bases between. The CDR3 has 15 amino acids. CDR3 nucleotides: TGTGCCAGCAGCACATACTCCTCCTCGGGCACTGAAGCTTTCTTT. It yields the protein CASSTYSSSGTEAFF.

V is TRBV27 and J is TRBJ1-1, with 8 positions matching TRBD1. V lost 3 bases, J lost 3 bases, and 0 bases stayed unmatched. Germline loops: CDR1 MNHEY, CDR2 SMNVEV (reference sequence). This CDR3 has 13 amino acids. The CDR3: CASSLDRDTEAFF. The CDR3 nucleotides are TGTGCCAGCAGTTTGGACAGGGACACTGAAGCTTTCTTT.

Note on this clone: Other DNA sequences in this specimen translate into the identical CDR3. CDR3: CASRPGQGYGYTF. Here the CDR3 DNA reads TGTGCCAGTAGACCGGGACAAGGCTATGGCTACACCTTC. V usage is TRBV19 and J usage is TRBJ1-2; possibly TRBD1 for D (6 bases). Germline lookup yields CDR1 LNHDA and CDR2 SQIVND (reference sequence). The V gene lost 6 bases and the J gene lost 4 bases, with 12 bases spanning the gap. This CDR3 comprises 13 residues.

This clone was counted once. The chain recombines TRBV18 with TRBJ1-5; D is ambiguous. Germline V gene data show CDR1 as KGHSH and CDR2 as LQKENI. This CDR3 is built from 16 residues. V was pared by 0 bases and J by 2 bases, with 11 bases between. CDR3 DNA: TGTGCCAGCTCACCACCGGGCGAGTTTGGCAATCAGCCCCAGCATTTT. This sequence encodes CASSPPGEFGNQPQHF.

The V call is TRBV2, the J call TRBJ1-4; D remains unclear. Germline CDR1 SNHLY, CDR2 FYNNEI. Trimming pared 3 bases from V and 10 bases from J, leaving 12 bases between. The CDR3 spans 13 residues. CDR3 region: CASSEEVGGKLFF. As DNA, the CDR3 is TGTGCCAGCAGTGAGGAAGTGGGAGGAAAACTGTTTTTT.

The chain combines TRBV6-2 or TRBV6-3 with TRBJ2-3; 8 bases align to TRBD1. Unmatched junction bases numbered 6, after V lost 6 bases and J lost 1 base. The CDR3 extends over 15 amino acids. The germline CDR1 and CDR2 sequences are MNHEY and SVGEGT. The CDR3 nucleotides are TGTGCCAGCAGCCCGGACAGGGTCGGCACAGATACGCAGTATTTT. Translated, it gives CASSPDRVGTDTQYF.

This rearrangement joins TRBV9 to TRBJ1-5; TRBD1 is a possible D gene (5 bases). V lost 4 bases, J lost 4 bases, and 18 bases lay in between. The CDR3 length is 16 residues. Germline V gives CDR1 SGDLS, CDR2 YYNGEE. The CDR3 DNA sequence: TGTGCCAGCAGCAAGTATGGGGGGGAGGGAAATCAGCCCCAGCATTTT. This sequence encodes CASSKYGGEGNQPQHF.

The chain is built from TRBV27 and TRBJ2-7; 11 bases align to TRBD1. Trimming cost V 6 bases and J 3 bases; bases outside gene matches: 10. Germline V gene data show CDR1 as MNHEY and CDR2 as SMNVEV (reference sequence). The CDR3 loop spans 16 amino acids. The CDR3 sequence: CASSLTAGTGGYEQYF. CDR3 coding DNA: TGTGCCAGCAGCCTAACTGCCGGGACAGGGGGCTACGAGCAGTACTTC.

There are a few counts of this clone. The chain couples TRBV28 to TRBJ2-2; 8 nucleotides agree with TRBD2. Germline V gene data show CDR1 as MDHEN and CDR2 as SYDVKM. CDR3 length: 16 residues. V shed 5 bases, J shed 1 base, and the junction held 6 bases outside the gene matches. The CDR3 coding sequence is TGTGCCAGCAGTACAACTAGCGGAGTGAACACCGGGGAGCTGTTTTTT. Amino acids: CASSTTSGVNTGELFF.

The V and J genes are TRBV5-1 and TRBJ2-3; TRBD2 matches at 8 bases. CDR3 size: 15 residues. With V trimmed by 2 bases and J by 4 bases, 6 bases remained unmatched. From germline, CDR1 is SGHRS and CDR2 YFSETQ. The CDR3 sequence: CASSFKREFADTQYF. Here the CDR3 DNA reads TGCGCCAGCAGCTTCAAGCGGGAGTTTGCAGATACGCAGTATTTT.

The sample holds one count of this clone. The V and J genes are TRBV6-5 and TRBJ1-1; D uncertain. CDR3 size: 14 residues. V lost 6 bases to trimming and J lost 3 bases, with 14 bases between them. Germline CDR1 MNHEY, CDR2 SVGAGI. In DNA, the CDR3 is TGTGCCAGCAGATTTGGGGAGAGAGACACTGAAGCTTTCTTT. Residues: CASRFGERDTEAFF.

The gene calls are TRBV5-1 and TRBJ2-3; 11 positions agree with TRBD2. The ends lost 3 bases at V and 4 bases at J; junction bases unmatched: 13. The CDR3 sequence is 18 residues long. CDR1 is SGHRS and CDR2 is YFSETQ in the germline V gene. The CDR3 sequence: CASSSGALAGGAADTQYF. In DNA, the CDR3 is TGCGCCAGCAGCTCCGGCGCGCTAGCGGGAGGTGCGGCAGATACGCAGTATTTT.

This clone was seen a few times. One junction end does not reproduce the germline sequence, and a read error may be involved. The V gene is TRBV28, the J gene TRBJ1-6, with 9 bases fitting TRBD1. Germline V gene lookup returns CDR1 MDHEN and CDR2 SYDVKM. The CDR3 totals 16 residues. The DNA for the CDR3 is TGTGCCAGCAGTACAGGGTGGGACAGGGCCAATTTACCCCTCCACTTT. Amino acids: CASSTGWDRANLPLHF.

V usage is TRBV2 and J usage is TRBJ2-3; 11 bases fit TRBD2. After removal of 2 bases from V and 9 bases from J, the junction contained 13 bases not matched to a gene. Looked up from germline, CDR1 is SNHLY and CDR2 is FYNNEI. CDR3 length: 17 amino acids. CDR3 sequence reads: CASSELPTSGGIGTQYF. The CDR3 bases are TGTGCCAGCAGTGAACTTCCTACTAGCGGGGGTATAGGAACGCAGTATTTT.

This clone showed up just a few times. J is TRBJ1-4 and V is TRBV7-6, with D possibly being TRBD1 (5 bases). The length of the CDR3 is 15 residues. The germline V gene encodes CDR1 SGHVS and CDR2 FNYEAQ. Deletions cut 2 bases from V and 7 bases from J, with 14 bases between. CDR3 protein: CASSLRGLTGEKLFF. In DNA, the CDR3 is TGTGCCAGCAGCTTAAGGGGTTTGACTGGTGAAAAACTGTTTTTT.

V gene TRBV30 combines with J gene TRBJ2-1; D not resolved. Germline V gives CDR1 GTSNPN, CDR2 SVGIG (reference sequence). The CDR3 is made up of 12 amino acids. V lost 2 bases, J lost 12 bases, and 14 bases lay in between. CDR3 DNA sequence: TGTGCCTGGAGTCCCGCCGTGAGTGGGCAGTTCTTC. Translated: CAWSPAVSGQFF.

The chain has TRBV2 and TRBJ1-5; the D gene is possibly TRBD1 (6 bases). There are 15 residues in the CDR3. V gave up 2 bases and J gave up 4 bases, with 12 bases separating them. CDR1 is SNHLY and CDR2 is FYNNEI in the germline V gene. For the CDR3, the DNA is TGTGCCAGCAGTGAAATGAGGGGGGGTAATCAGCCCCAGCATTTT. Translation gives CASSEMRGGNQPQHF. The variable domain in full, with the rest retrieved from reference TRBV2 and TRBJ1-5, is EPEVTQTPSHQVTQMGQEVILRCVPISNHLYFYWYRQILGQKVEFLVSFYNNEISEKSEIFDDQFSVERPDGSNFTLKIRSTKLEDSAMYFCASSEMRGGNQPQHFGDGTRLSIL.